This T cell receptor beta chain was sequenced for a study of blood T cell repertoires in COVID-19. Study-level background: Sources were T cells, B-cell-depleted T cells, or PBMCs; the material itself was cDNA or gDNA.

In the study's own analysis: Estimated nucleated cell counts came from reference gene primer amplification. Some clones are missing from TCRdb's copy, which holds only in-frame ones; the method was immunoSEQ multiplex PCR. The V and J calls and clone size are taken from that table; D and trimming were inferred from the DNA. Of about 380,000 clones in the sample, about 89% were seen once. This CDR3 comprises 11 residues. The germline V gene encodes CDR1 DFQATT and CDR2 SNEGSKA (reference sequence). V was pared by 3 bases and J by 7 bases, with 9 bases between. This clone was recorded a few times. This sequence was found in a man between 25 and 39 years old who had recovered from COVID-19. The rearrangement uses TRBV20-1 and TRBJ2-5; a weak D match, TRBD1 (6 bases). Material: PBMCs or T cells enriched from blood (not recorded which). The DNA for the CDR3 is TGCAGTGCTAGGGAAGGGGGGACCCAGTACTTC. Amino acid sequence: CSAREGGTQYF.